What follows describes a single TCR beta chain. This clone was picked up a small number of times. There is no known antigen for this receptor. No much larger clonotype is one base removed from it; base qualities were not supplied. The protocol used for the library was the immunoSEQ multiplex PCR assay. For most patients, genomic DNA was subjected to high-throughput TCR-beta CDR3 sequencing by Adaptive Biotechnologies. The authors' pipeline ran thus. TCR sequencing data were retrieved from Adaptive's ImmunoSEQ software for some 17 patients, whereas three other patients were processed with MiXCR and VDJtools. Because the origin of CDR3 nucleotide sequences shared between donor and recipient could not be assigned, those sequences were removed. To be classed as alloreactive, a clone needed at least 2-fold expansion over unstimulated cells and a minimum CFSE-low frequency of 0.002% (template counts) or 0.001% (read counts). Clones detected in sequenced pre-transplant spleen, lymph node, or MLR CFSE-low populations of the donor or recipient were defined as mappable. The cumulative frequency of alloreactive clones was calculated as a percentage of all sequences, weighted by copy number. TCRdb's version of the immuneACCESS table is confined to in-frame rearrangements and falls short of the full clone set. An unresolved V gene accounts for under half of the shortfall where checked; the remainder is of unknown origin. The DNA was the basis for D and trimming; V, J and clone size are from that table. This sample is represented by tens of thousands of clones; less than 90% of them were singletons. Of the sample, 3.5% falls within the top ten clones.

This record belongs to a study of graft-versus-host responses after intestinal transplantation (TCRdb year 2021). With respect to the entire study: The transplants that recipients received were multivisceral, liver-intestinal, or isolated intestinal. Donor T cell macrochimerism was defined as a peak of at least 4% donor T cells among recipient peripheral blood mononuclear cells. Graft-versus-host and host-versus-graft alloreactive T cell clones were tracked in the graft, circulation and bone marrow after intestinal transplantation using bulk TCR-beta CDR3 sequencing. Alloreactive clones were identified by sequencing pre-transplant mixed lymphocyte reaction products and comparing these products with unstimulated pre-transplant donor and recipient T cells. Every recipient was given anti-thymocyte globulin induction, then maintenance tacrolimus and steroids for approximately 3 years. The cohort enrolled 20 to 30 intestinal transplant recipients including one retransplant, and a few patients lacking pretransplant specimens were excluded. Samples from a few later patients were sequenced in-house on an Illumina MiSeq with MiXCR processing rather than by the commercial service.

Reading from cysteine to phenylalanine, the CDR3 counts 10 amino acids. The DNA shown is the 30-base CDR3, in frame from base 1. Trimming takes 8 bases from V and 5 bases from J, and the germline ends sit 6 bases apart. The germline V gene specifies MNHNS as CDR1 and SASEGT as CDR2. Results and caveats for the whole study, not just this receptor: In patients with donor T cell macrochimerism, the allografts had high GvH to HvG T cell clonal ratios. Early after transplant, peak levels of circulating GvH clones were associated with declines in HvG clones. GvH clones turned up in recipient bone marrow, with some appearing earlier in ileal mucosa or blood, a pattern consistent with an intestinal mucosal origin. The conclusions were limited by the relatively low number and heterogeneity of the intestinal transplant patients.

In the first month after transplant, blood samples were collected up to 4 times, and after that at least monthly when available. The TCR originated in a human patient who received an intestinal transplant, so some T cells may come from the graft donor. The sample here was PBMCs, taken roughly 1,000 days after transplant. Recombination joined TRBV6-1 with TRBJ1-1; the D gene is unclear. The CDR3 is CASDRTEAFF. The bases read TGTGCCAGCGATAGGACTGAAGCTTTCTTT.